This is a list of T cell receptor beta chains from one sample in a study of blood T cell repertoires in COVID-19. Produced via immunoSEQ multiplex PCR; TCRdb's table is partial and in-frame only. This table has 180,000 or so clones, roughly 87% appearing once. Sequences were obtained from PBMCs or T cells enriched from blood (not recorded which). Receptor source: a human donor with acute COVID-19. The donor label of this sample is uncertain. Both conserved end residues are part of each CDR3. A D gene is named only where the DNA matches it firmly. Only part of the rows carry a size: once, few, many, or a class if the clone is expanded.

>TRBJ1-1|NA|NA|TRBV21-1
CASSKETVMNTEAFF
TGTGCCAGCAGCAAAGAAACGGTCATGAACACTGAAGCTTTCTTT
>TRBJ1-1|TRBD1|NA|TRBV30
CAWSSGQGTTEAFF
TGTGCCTGGAGTTCGGGACAGGGGACCACTGAAGCTTTCTTT
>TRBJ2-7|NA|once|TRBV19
CASSSTGEQYF
TGTGCCAGTAGTAGCACAGGCGAGCAGTACTTC
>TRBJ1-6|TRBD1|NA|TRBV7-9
CASSLGGGGTPLHF
TGTGCCAGCAGCTTAGGAGGGGGCGGGACACCCCTCCACTTT
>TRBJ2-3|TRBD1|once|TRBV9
CASSPPGTANTQYF
TGTGCCAGCAGCCCCCCCGGGACAGCTAATACGCAGTATTTT
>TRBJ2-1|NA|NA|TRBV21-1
CASSNPDRRGYNEQFF
TGTGCCAGCAGCAACCCGGACAGGCGGGGCTACAATGAGCAGTTCTTC
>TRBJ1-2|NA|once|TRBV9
CASSVGAGQEGYTF
TGTGCCAGCAGCGTAGGGGCAGGGCAAGAAGGCTACACCTTC
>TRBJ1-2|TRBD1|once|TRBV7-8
CASRGQGAKGYTF
TGTGCCAGCAGAGGACAGGGGGCGAAAGGCTACACCTTC
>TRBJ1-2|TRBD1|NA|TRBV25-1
CASIGDRGDYGYTF
TGTGCCAGCATAGGGGACAGGGGGGACTATGGCTACACCTTC
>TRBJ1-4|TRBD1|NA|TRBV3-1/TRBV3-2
CASSKTGYNEKLFF
TGTGCCAGCAGCAAGACAGGGTATAATGAAAAACTGTTTTTT
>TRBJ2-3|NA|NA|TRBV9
CASSVVGDFTDTQYF
TGTGCCAGCAGCGTAGTGGGAGACTTCACAGATACGCAGTATTTT
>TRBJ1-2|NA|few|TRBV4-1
CASSQDSVGPDYGYTF
TGCGCCAGCAGCCAAGATAGTGTGGGGCCCGACTATGGCTACACCTTC
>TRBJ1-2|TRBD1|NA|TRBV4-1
CASSHVRGRAYGYTF
TGCGCCAGCAGCCACGTAAGGGGGCGAGCCTATGGCTACACCTTC
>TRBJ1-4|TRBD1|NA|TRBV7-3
CASSIARTGRATNEKLFF
TGTGCCAGCAGCATCGCGAGGACAGGGCGGGCAACTAATGAAAAACTGTTTTTT
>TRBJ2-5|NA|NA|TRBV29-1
CSVGGRRGGWTQYF
TGCAGCGTAGGCGGCAGGCGGGGCGGTTGGACCCAGTACTTC
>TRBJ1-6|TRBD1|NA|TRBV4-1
CASSQDRDSWTSPLHF
TGCGCCAGCAGCCAGGACAGGGATTCATGGACTTCACCCCTCCACTTT
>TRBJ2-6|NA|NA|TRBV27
CASSLSATSGANVLTF
TGTGCCAGCAGTTTAAGCGCAACGTCTGGGGCCAACGTCCTGACTTTC
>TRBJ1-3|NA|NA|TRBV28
CASSLEDGTGNTIYF
TGTGCCAGCAGTTTGGAGGACGGGACTGGAAACACCATATATTTT
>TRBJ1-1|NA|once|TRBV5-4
CASSLAVNTEAFF
TGTGCCAGCAGCTTGGCAGTGAACACTGAAGCTTTCTTT
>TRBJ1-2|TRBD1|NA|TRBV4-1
CASSQDAGQDVRGYTF
TGCGCCAGCAGCCAAGATGCTGGACAGGATGTACGTGGCTACACCTTC
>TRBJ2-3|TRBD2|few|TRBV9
CASSVGTRPTDTQYF
TGTGCCAGCAGCGTAGGGACTAGACCCACAGATACGCAGTATTTT
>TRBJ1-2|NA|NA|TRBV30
CAWSFSTGYYGYTF
TGTGCCTGGAGTTTCTCTACAGGATACTATGGCTACACCTTC
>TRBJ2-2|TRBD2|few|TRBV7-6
CASSLRGGNTGELFF
TGTGCCAGCAGCCTCCGCGGGGGGAACACCGGGGAGCTGTTTTTT
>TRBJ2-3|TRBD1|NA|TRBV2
CASSEQGVGTDTQYF
TGTGCCAGCAGTGAACAGGGGGTCGGCACAGATACGCAGTATTTT
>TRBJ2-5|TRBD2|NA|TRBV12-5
CASAPGATSGGRETQYF
TGTGCTAGTGCCCCTGGGGCTACTAGCGGGGGGCGAGAGACCCAGTACTTC
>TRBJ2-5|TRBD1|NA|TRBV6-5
CASSYDRGVEETQYF
TGTGCCAGCAGTTACGACAGGGGGGTTGAAGAGACCCAGTACTTC
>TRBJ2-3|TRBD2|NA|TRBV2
CASSEAGGGESDTQYF
TGTGCCAGCAGTGAAGCGGGGGGGGGAGAGTCAGATACGCAGTATTTT
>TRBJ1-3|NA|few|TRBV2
CASSEDRFSGNTIYF
TGTGCCAGCAGTGAAGACAGATTCTCTGGAAACACCATATATTTT
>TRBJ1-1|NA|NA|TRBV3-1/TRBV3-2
CASSHVQTPAGTEAFF
TGTGCCAGCAGCCATGTTCAGACACCGGCGGGCACTGAAGCTTTCTTT
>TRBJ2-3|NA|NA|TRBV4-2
CASSQEGGEEGDTQYF
TGTGCCAGCAGCCAAGAAGGGGGGGAGGAGGGAGATACGCAGTATTTT
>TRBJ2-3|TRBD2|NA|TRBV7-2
CASSRGGARTDTQYF
TGTGCCAGCAGCCGCGGGGGGGCTCGGACAGATACGCAGTATTTT
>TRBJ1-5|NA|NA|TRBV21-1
CASSKERGGADSNQPQHF
TGTGCCAGCAGCAAAGAGCGGGGGGGGGCAGATAGCAATCAGCCCCAGCATTTT
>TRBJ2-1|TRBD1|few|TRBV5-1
CASSRGLWANEQFF
TGCGCCAGCAGCAGGGGGCTTTGGGCCAATGAGCAGTTCTTC
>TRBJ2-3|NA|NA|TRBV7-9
CASSLAVARSTDTQYF
TGTGCCAGCAGCTTAGCCGTCGCCAGGAGCACAGATACGCAGTATTTT
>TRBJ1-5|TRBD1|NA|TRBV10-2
CASSTTGADQPQHF
TGCGCCAGCAGTACGACAGGGGCAGATCAGCCCCAGCATTTT
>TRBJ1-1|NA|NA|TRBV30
CAWSGHKNTEAFF
TGTGCCTGGAGTGGCCACAAGAACACTGAAGCTTTCTTT
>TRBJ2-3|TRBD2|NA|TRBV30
CAYVSGTFTDTQYF
TGTGCCTATGTAAGCGGGACTTTCACAGATACGCAGTATTTT